This TCR beta chain was recorded in a study of blood T cell repertoires in COVID-19. About the research overall: PBMCs, B-cell-depleted T cells, or T cells were the source of the cDNA or gDNA that made up the material.

The authors' processing: Reference gene primer amplification in the assay estimated nucleated cell counts. TCRdb's table, derived via immunoSEQ multiplex PCR, lists solely in-frame clones and lacks some. D and trimming come from the DNA, and the V and J calls and clone size come from that table. The sample holds approximately 70,000 clones, roughly 80% seen once. The clonotype comes from a human donor in a cohort sampled during active COVID-19. Sequencing used peripheral blood.

The CDR3 coding sequence is TGTGCCAGCAGCCTCTTCGCTACAGGGACCACCGGGGAGCTGTTTTTT. Its translation: CASSLFATGTTGELFF. V gene TRBV3-1 (or the pseudogene TRBV3-2) combines with J gene TRBJ2-2; the D gene is possibly TRBD1 (6 bases). V shed 4 bases and J shed 4 bases, with 16 bases lying between them. Germline V gene lookup returns CDR1 LGHDT and CDR2 YNNKEL (reference sequence). CDR3 size: 16 residues.